One sample yielded the 10 T cell receptor beta chains listed below, sequenced in a study of cytomegalovirus exposure and HLA in healthy donors. In the PCR, 60 Vbeta and 13 Jbeta primers were used. Produced via immunoSEQ multiplex PCR; TCRdb's table is partial and in-frame only. The sample has approximately 140,000 clones; 70% to 85% are singletons. Sequencing was performed on PBMCs. The source is a man aged 40-55 years in good health and CMV-seropositive.

V is TRBV30 and J is TRBJ1-1; D is ambiguous. V dropped 0 bases and J dropped 6 bases, with 14 bases sitting between them. This CDR3 comprises 14 residues. CDR1 is GTSNPN, CDR2 SVGIG, per germline (reference sequence). The CDR3, as DNA: TGTGCCTGGAGTGTACGTCTGCAGGCGTCTGAAGCTTTCTTT. It is translated as CAWSVRLQASEAFF.

The CDR3, as DNA: TGTGCCAGTAGCCTATGGACACCTACTAACTATGGCTACACCTTC. It is translated as CASSLWTPTNYGYTF. The V and J genes are TRBV19 and TRBJ1-2; perhaps TRBD1 as D (5 bases). V lost 6 bases to trimming and J lost 0 bases, with 14 bases between them. Per germline, CDR1 LNHDA and CDR2 SQIVND (reference sequence). This CDR3 is 15 amino acids long.

The CDR3 loop is CSVDRRVLSDETQYF. DNA of the CDR3: TGCAGCGTTGATCGGAGGGTACTCTCCGACGAGACCCAGTACTTC. This sequence joins TRBV29-1 and TRBJ2-5; D possibly corresponds to TRBD2 (6 bases). CDR3 length: 15 amino acids. Germline values: CDR1 SQVTM, CDR2 ANQGSEA. V was pared by 3 bases and J by 5 bases, with 19 bases between.

This chain joins TRBV7-9 and TRBJ2-1, with D unclear. V lost 5 bases to trimming and J lost 3 bases, with 14 bases between them. Germline CDR1 reads SEHNR; CDR2 reads FQNEAQ (reference sequence). CDR3 length: 15 residues. The CDR3 loop is CASSPAERRYNEQFF. The CDR3 DNA follows: TGTGCCAGCAGCCCCGCGGAGCGCCGCTACAATGAGCAGTTCTTC. The complete variable domain, with remaining parts taken from reference TRBV7-9 and TRBJ2-1, reads DTGVSQNPRHKITKRGQNVTFRCDPISEHNRLYWYRQTLGQGPEFLTYFQNEAQLEKSRLLSDRFSAERPKGSFSTLEIQRTEQGDSAMYLCASSPAERRYNEQFFGPGTRLTVL.

The chain uses TRBV2 and TRBJ1-2, with D maybe TRBD1 (5 bases). Germline CDR1 is SNHLY and CDR2 is FYNNEI. The CDR3 runs 12 residues. V was shortened by 4 bases and J by 2 bases, with 5 bases between the two germline ends. The CDR3 sequence: CASSAGNYGYTF. The CDR3 coding sequence is TGTGCCAGCAGTGCAGGGAACTATGGCTACACCTTC.

The chain is built from TRBV6-5 and TRBJ2-1; possibly TRBD1 for D (5 bases). This CDR3 comprises 13 residues. Between the trimmed V and J ends, which lost 7 bases and 9 bases, there was a span of 16 bases. Germline lookup yields CDR1 MNHEY and CDR2 SVGAGI. CDR3 residues: CASTSGPQGEQFF. The CDR3 DNA reads as TGTGCCAGCACCTCCGGTCCCCAGGGTGAGCAGTTCTTC.

The chain links TRBV4-3 to TRBJ1-2, with 8 nucleotides matching TRBD1. Germline trimming cut 0 bases from V and 8 bases from J; bases unmatched to any gene: 8. CDR3 length: 15 amino acids. Germline lookup yields CDR1 LGHNA and CDR2 YSLEER. This CDR3 reads CASSQEGGRGQGYTF. In DNA form, the CDR3 reads TGCGCCAGCAGCCAAGAAGGCGGCAGGGGGCAAGGCTACACCTTC.

The gene calls are TRBV2 and TRBJ2-1; the match to TRBD1 covers 7 bases. Germline CDR1 is SNHLY and CDR2 is FYNNEI. V shed 9 bases, J shed 1 base, and the junction held 6 bases outside the gene matches. There are 14 residues in the CDR3. In nucleotides, the CDR3 is TGTGCCAGAGGGACAGATGATTCCTACAATGAGCAGTTCTTC. This sequence encodes CARGTDDSYNEQFF.

The gene calls are TRBV7-8 and TRBJ2-3; the match to TRBD2 covers 7 bases. The CDR3 runs to 17 residues. CDR1 and CDR2 (germline): SGHVS, FQNEAQ. With V trimmed by 3 bases and J by 2 bases, 11 bases remained unmatched. CDR3 DNA: TGTGCCAGCAGCTTCCTGTCTGCGGGGAGGGCCACAGATACGCAGTATTTT. Its protein product is CASSFLSAGRATDTQYF.

The chain links TRBV5-1 to TRBJ2-5; 8 bases fit TRBD1. CDR3 length equals 15 residues. V lost 0 bases and J lost 4; bases outside the gene matches: 5. CDR1 and CDR2 from the germline V gene are SGHRS and YFSETQ. Here the CDR3 reads CASSLDLGTGETQYF. CDR3 sequence (DNA): TGCGCCAGCAGCTTGGACCTCGGGACAGGAGAGACCCAGTACTTC.